What follows are 24 T cell receptor beta chains derived from one specimen sequenced in a study of CD8+CD57+ T cells in acquired aplastic anemia. Genomic DNA templated the TCR beta VDJ and CDR3 profiling. TCRdb redid the calling of the reads with MiXCR, one entry per CDR3 protein. This table holds about 160,000 distinct CDR3 sequences, 40% to 50% found once. Sequencing was done on patients that had shown CD8+CD57+ cell expansion by flow cytometry. The sequenced sample consisted of sorted CD4+, CD8+, or CD8+CD57+ T cells (not recorded which) from PBMCs. These receptor sequences come from a human donor with aplastic anemia.

This clonotype was counted many times. The chain couples TRBV7-9 to TRBJ2-7; 7 positions match TRBD1. The V gene end was trimmed by 8 bases and the J gene end by 1 base; junction bases not matched to a gene: 5. Germline CDR1 SEHNR, CDR2 FQNEAQ (reference sequence). The CDR3 consists of 13 residues. This CDR3 is CASLEQGSYEQYF. The CDR3 DNA reads TGTGCCAGCCTCGAACAGGGGTCCTACGAGCAGTACTTC.

In this sample, this clonotype turned up once. The CDR3 sequence: CASSLAGAGDTQYF. The CDR3 nucleotides are TGTGCCAGCAGCTTAGCAGGGGCCGGAGATACGCAGTATTTT. The chain recombines TRBV7-9 with TRBJ2-3, with D maybe TRBD1 (5 bases). V lost 0 bases and J 5 bases, leaving 9 bases between the germline ends. The CDR3 consists of 14 residues. Germline V gene lookup returns CDR1 SEHNR and CDR2 FQNEAQ (reference sequence).

The rearrangement uses TRBV27 and TRBJ2-3; D gene unclear. V was cut by 2 bases and J by 0 bases, with 12 bases left in between. The V gene's germline CDR1 is MNHEY and CDR2 SMNVEV (reference sequence). The CDR3 is 16 amino acids. CDR3 loop: CASSLKAPHSTDTQYF. The CDR3 DNA is TGTGCCAGCAGTTTAAAAGCGCCCCATAGCACAGATACGCAGTATTTT.

The gene calls are TRBV4-3 and TRBJ1-2; no definite D call. Trimming shortened V by 5 bases and J by 1 base, and 11 bases separated the two germline ends. Germline V CDR1 and CDR2: LGHNA, YSLEER. This CDR3 is 14 amino acids long. The CDR3 loop is CASSALTNNYGYTF. CDR3 coding DNA: TGCGCCAGCAGCGCCTTGACAAATAACTATGGCTACACCTTC.

This rearrangement joins TRBV7-6 to TRBJ2-1; unclear D gene. The germline V gene encodes CDR1 SGHVS and CDR2 FNYEAQ. The CDR3 has 14 amino acids. V was shortened by 1 base and J by 8 bases, with 12 bases between the two germline ends. The CDR3 DNA reads TGTGCCAGCAGCTTAGACCTCCGAGCACATGAGCAGTTCTTC. Translated, it gives CASSLDLRAHEQFF.

Concerning this clonotype: This may stem from a read error, because a much larger clone lies one nucleotide away. The genes are TRBV10-3 and TRBJ2-1; D is possibly TRBD1 (7 bases). In germline, CDR1 is ENHRY, CDR2 SYGVKD. This CDR3 region has 14 residues. Trimming removed 10 bases from V and 13 bases from J, with 26 bases in between. CDR3 coding DNA: TGTGCCACCCTGGGGGCAGGGGGGTCGGAGACCCAGTTCTTC. Protein product: CATLGAGGSETQFF.

This clonotype has at least ten counts. J is TRBJ2-3 and V is TRBV12-3 or TRBV12-4; tentative D call: TRBD2 (7 bases). The CDR3 is 16 amino acids. Trimming left V 6 bases short and J 0 bases short, with 16 bases between. CDR3 bases: TGTGCCAGCAGCCCCTGGGGAGGGGGTAGCACAGATACGCAGTATTTT. It encodes CASSPWGGGSTDTQYF.

At least ten counts were recorded for this clonotype. The rearrangement links TRBV7-9 to TRBJ2-2, with D tentatively TRBD2 (5 bases). Germline CDR1 reads SEHNR; CDR2 reads FQNEAQ (reference sequence). V gave up 5 bases and J gave up 8 bases, with 12 bases separating them. The CDR3 length is 13 residues. CDR3 nucleotides: TGTGCCAGCAGCCCAAGCGAGCGGGGGGAGCTGTTTTTT. Amino acid sequence: CASSPSERGELFF.

The genes are TRBV29-1 and TRBJ1-1; D not resolved. Germline values: CDR1 SQVTM, CDR2 ANQGSEA. The CDR3 length is 12 residues. Trimming shortened V by 6 bases and J by 4 bases, and 12 bases separated the two germline ends. CDR3 sequence (DNA): TGCAGCGTCGGCACGGGAGGCACTGAAGCTTTCTTT. The encoded protein is CSVGTGGTEAFF.

This clonotype was seen at least ten times. This chain links TRBV6-2 or TRBV6-3 with TRBJ2-7; 10 nucleotides line up with TRBD2. Trimming at V came to 0 bases and at J to 6 bases, leaving 2 bases not matched to a gene. The CDR3 totals 14 residues. The germline V gene has CDR1 MNHEY and CDR2 SVGEGT. The CDR3 nucleotides read TGTGCCAGCAGTTACTCTAGCGGGAGGTCCGAGCAGTACTTC. This translates into CASSYSSGRSEQYF.

The J gene is TRBJ2-1, the V gene TRBV20-1, with D perhaps TRBD1 or TRBD2 (5 bases each). The CDR3 contains 13 residues. CDR1 is DFQATT and CDR2 is SNEGSKA in the germline V gene (reference sequence). Trimming shortened V by 5 bases and J by 10 bases, and 18 bases separated the two germline ends. CDR3 bases: TGCAGTGCTCAGTTATGGGGGACGGAAGAGCAGTTCTTC. The encoded protein is CSAQLWGTEEQFF.

The table lists this clonotype with many counts. V usage is TRBV5-1 and J usage is TRBJ2-3; D is possibly TRBD1 or TRBD2 (5 bases each). Per germline, CDR1 SGHRS and CDR2 YFSETQ. The CDR3 is 14 residues long. Trimming cost V 1 base and J 2 bases, with 8 bases left between them. Here the CDR3 DNA reads TGCGCCAGCAGCTTGCCGGGACCCACAGATACGCAGTATTTT. This codes for CASSLPGPTDTQYF.

V and J are TRBV27 and TRBJ2-7; D remains ambiguous. Germline-derived CDR1 and CDR2 are MNHEY and SMNVEV (reference sequence). The CDR3 consists of 11 residues. Trimming shortened V by 3 bases and J by 7 bases, and 7 bases separated the two germline ends. The CDR3 loop is CASSFGVEQYF. CDR3 sequence (DNA): TGTGCCAGCAGTTTTGGCGTAGAGCAGTACTTC.

This clonotype was detected ten times or more. This chain uses TRBV4-1 with TRBJ2-2, with 9 bases aligning to TRBD1. This CDR3 is built from 16 residues. The J segment lost 4 bases and the V segment lost 1 base, leaving 4 bases of the junction unmatched. Germline loops: CDR1 MGHRA, CDR2 YSYEKL. The CDR3 protein is CASSQVDRGGTGELFF. CDR3 nucleotide sequence: TGCGCCAGCAGCCAAGTGGACAGGGGCGGCACCGGGGAGCTGTTTTTT.

The V call is TRBV9, the J call TRBJ1-1, with 10 bases lining up with TRBD1. The CDR3 spans 15 residues. In germline, CDR1 is SGDLS, CDR2 YYNGEE. V trimming: 4 bases; J trimming: 7 bases; junction bases outside the gene matches: 10. The CDR3 region is CASSTRTGGPNEAFF. The CDR3 region has the DNA TGTGCCAGCAGCACCAGGACAGGGGGGCCTAATGAAGCTTTCTTT.

The chain links TRBV20-1 to TRBJ2-7; 10 bases align to TRBD1. Per the germline V gene, CDR1 is DFQATT and CDR2 is SNEGSKA (reference sequence). Trimming at V came to 6 bases and at J to 7 bases, leaving 15 bases not matched to a gene. This CDR3 is 15 amino acids long. CDR3 nucleotides: TGCAGTGCGTACCCACCCGGGACAGGGGAGAGTGAGCAGTACTTC. Translating it yields CSAYPPGTGESEQYF.

There are many counts of this clonotype. The V gene is TRBV2, the J gene TRBJ1-5, with a possible D match to TRBD1 (5 bases). Germline CDR1 and CDR2: SNHLY and FYNNEI. The ends were cut back, 8 bases at V and 11 bases at J, with 25 bases in the middle. CDR3 length equals 15 residues. CDR3 sequence: CASEIGGSGYLSQHF. CDR3 nucleotides: TGTGCCAGCGAAATTGGGGGATCGGGTTATTTGTCCCAGCATTTT.

The V call is TRBV7-2, the J call TRBJ2-7, with 9 bases fitting TRBD1. Germline lookup yields CDR1 SGHTA and CDR2 FQGNSA. V shed 6 bases, J shed 2 bases, and the junction held 8 bases outside the gene matches. The CDR3 runs to 15 residues. DNA for the CDR3: TGTGCCAGCAGTCGCTCGGGACAGGGAACCTACGAGCAGTACTTC. This codes for CASSRSGQGTYEQYF.

The V and J genes are TRBV15 and TRBJ2-1; no reliable D call. With 3 bases removed from V and 5 bases from J, the gap between germline ends came to 5 bases. Germline CDR1 reads LNHNV; CDR2 reads YYDKDF (reference sequence). The CDR3 consists of 12 residues. CDR3 residues: CATSRLNNEQFF. In nucleotides, the CDR3 is TGTGCCACCAGCAGGTTGAACAATGAGCAGTTCTTC.

This clonotype was recorded many times. The rearrangement links TRBV4-2 to TRBJ2-6; a possible D gene is TRBD1 (5 bases). The germline V gene has CDR1 LGHNA and CDR2 YNFKEQ. The V end lost 0 bases, the J end lost 0 bases, and 6 bases lay between the germline ends. The CDR3 length is 16 residues. The CDR3 region has the DNA TGTGCCAGCAGCCAAGATCAGGGCTCTGGGGCCAACGTCCTGACTTTC. Its translation is CASSQDQGSGANVLTF.

V usage is TRBV7-2 and J usage is TRBJ1-2; a possible D gene is TRBD1 (6 bases). Deletions cut 7 bases from V and 3 bases from J, with 18 bases between. Germline lookup yields CDR1 SGHTA and CDR2 FQGNSA. The CDR3 consists of 15 residues. The CDR3 sequence: CASTRVAGEDYGYTF. The CDR3 DNA sequence: TGTGCCAGCACCAGAGTGGCAGGGGAGGACTATGGCTACACCTTC.

The rearrangement links TRBV20-1 to TRBJ2-7; D is unresolved. The CDR3 is made up of 12 amino acids. The V gene lost 0 bases and the J gene lost 1 base, with 4 bases spanning the gap. Germline values: CDR1 DFQATT, CDR2 SNEGSKA (reference sequence). CDR3 region: CSAREGSYEQYF. The CDR3 nucleotides are TGCAGTGCTAGAGAGGGGTCCTACGAGCAGTACTTC.

The chain has TRBV29-1 and TRBJ2-1; 10 positions match TRBD1. The ends lost 6 bases at V and 4 bases at J; junction bases unmatched: 3. The CDR3 has 13 residues. Germline-derived CDR1 and CDR2 are SQVTM and ANQGSEA. The CDR3 DNA sequence: TGCAGCGTCGGGACAGGGGTTTACAATGAGCAGTTCTTC. Translated: CSVGTGVYNEQFF.

This rearrangement joins TRBV20-1 to TRBJ1-6; TRBD1 might be the D (6 bases). There are 13 residues in the CDR3. Per the germline V gene, CDR1 is DFQATT and CDR2 is SNEGSKA (reference sequence). V was clipped by 6 bases and J by 5 bases, with 11 bases between them. CDR3 sequence (DNA): TGCAGTGCCACGGACAGCCATAATTCACCCCTCCACTTT. It encodes CSATDSHNSPLHF.